These 22 T cell receptor beta chains were sequenced from one sample in a study of Graves' ophthalmopathy and Graves' hyperthyroidism. CDR3 regions of TCR beta were amplified from RNA transcripts. The library came from an HTBI-primed first-round RT-PCR and a second-round multiplex PCR. TCRdb redid the calling of the multiplex PCR reads with MiXCR, one entry per CDR3 protein. The sample includes 200,000 to 250,000 distinct CDR3 sequences, 20% to 25% of them seen just once. The sequenced material came from peripheral blood. These TCRs come from a woman in her forties or fifties with Graves' ophthalmopathy.

This clonotype was seen many times. The chain has TRBV20-1 and TRBJ1-1, with 8 bases matching TRBD1. V lost 6 bases, J lost 6 bases, and 15 bases stayed unmatched. CDR3 size: 15 residues. Germline assignment: CDR1 DFQATT and CDR2 SNEGSKA (reference sequence). Here the CDR3 reads CSAEPGQATFSEAFF. DNA for the CDR3: TGCAGTGCGGAACCGGGACAGGCGACATTCTCTGAAGCTTTCTTT.

The chain employs TRBV6-1 and TRBJ1-1; D gene uncertain. The length of the CDR3 is 13 residues. Germline CDR1 and CDR2: MNHNS and SASEGT. Trimming left V 6 bases short and J 4 bases short, with 12 bases between. CDR3 amino acids: CASSRLISTEAFF. For the CDR3, the DNA is TGTGCCAGCAGCAGATTGATCAGCACTGAAGCTTTCTTT.

This clonotype was picked up many times. The chain has TRBV6-1 and TRBJ2-5; TRBD2 agrees at 8 bases. Trimming removed 0 bases from V and 5 bases from J; junction bases left unmatched: 8. From germline, CDR1 is MNHNS and CDR2 SASEGT. The CDR3 loop spans 16 amino acids. The CDR3 bases are TGTGCCAGCAGTGAAGCGCTAGCGGGTACTGGGGAGACCCAGTACTTC. Translated: CASSEALAGTGETQYF.

The CDR3 region is CASSTRRAGNTIYF. CDR3 DNA sequence: TGTGCCAGCAGTACCCGAAGGGCGGGAAACACCATATATTTT. The chain recombines TRBV12-3 or TRBV12-4 with TRBJ1-3; D call uncertain. V was shortened by 5 bases and J by 4 bases, with 12 bases between the two germline ends. The CDR3 runs to 14 residues.

This clonotype appeared many times. The V and J genes are TRBV30 and TRBJ2-7; D call uncertain. V lost 2 bases, J lost 1 base, and 9 bases lay in between. Germline assignment: CDR1 GTSNPN and CDR2 SVGIG (reference sequence). The CDR3 length is 13 residues. In nucleotides, the CDR3 is TGTGCCTGGAGTAGGCCTATGTCCTACGAGCAGTACTTC. This translates into CAWSRPMSYEQYF.

This clonotype occurred many times. The gene calls are TRBV24-1 and TRBJ2-6; weak D call: TRBD2 (5 bases). This CDR3 spans 14 amino acids. Germline V gene data show CDR1 as KGHDR and CDR2 as SFDVKD. V lost 8 bases to trimming and J lost 4 bases, with 11 bases between them. The CDR3 here is CATKSGEGANVLTF. Here the CDR3 DNA reads TGTGCCACCAAATCCGGGGAGGGGGCCAACGTCCTGACTTTC.

This clonotype was seen many times. The J gene is TRBJ2-4, the V gene TRBV11-1; D gene unclear. V was shortened by 4 bases and J by 4 bases, with 11 bases between the two germline ends. This CDR3 spans 14 amino acids. Per germline, CDR1 SGHAT and CDR2 FQDESV (reference sequence). CDR3 sequence: CASSSRERKNIQYF. The CDR3, as DNA: TGTGCCAGCAGCTCCAGAGAAAGAAAAAACATTCAGTACTTC.

This clonotype was detected many times. The genes are TRBV28 and TRBJ2-7; TRBD2 aligns across 7 bases. The CDR3 sequence is 13 residues long. V was pared by 10 bases and J by 2 bases, with 8 bases of the junction left unmatched. The germline gives CDR1 MDHEN, CDR2 SYDVKM. This CDR3 reads CATASGEPYEQYF. The CDR3 DNA reads as TGTGCCACCGCTAGCGGAGAGCCCTACGAGCAGTACTTC.

The chain combines TRBV28 with TRBJ2-7, with 13 positions matching TRBD2. The J segment lost 6 bases and the V segment lost 6 bases, leaving 11 bases of the junction unmatched. Germline values: CDR1 MDHEN, CDR2 SYDVKM. This CDR3 contains 16 residues. The CDR3 region is CASSWTSGSRLIEQYF. In DNA, the CDR3 is TGTGCCAGCAGCTGGACTAGCGGGAGTCGTCTAATCGAGCAGTACTTC.

The chain carries TRBV28 and TRBJ1-5; D unclear. The germline V gene encodes CDR1 MDHEN and CDR2 SYDVKM. The CDR3 is 14 residues long. Trimming pared 9 bases from V and 1 base from J, leaving 13 bases between. CDR3 loop: CASRRRWSNQPQHF. DNA for the CDR3: TGTGCCAGTCGACGGCGGTGGAGCAATCAGCCCCAGCATTTT.

This sequence joins TRBV19 and TRBJ1-5, with D tentatively TRBD1 (5 bases). V dropped 7 bases and J dropped 2 bases, with 12 bases sitting between them. The CDR3 consists of 14 residues. Germline-derived CDR1 and CDR2 are LNHDA and SQIVND (reference sequence). Here the CDR3 DNA reads TGTGCCAGTAAGTCCCAGACAGGCAATCAGCCCCAGCATTTT. It yields the protein CASKSQTGNQPQHF.

At least ten counts were recorded for this clonotype. This chain joins TRBV30 and TRBJ1-1; D not resolved. The CDR3 length is 12 residues. Germline V gene data show CDR1 as GTSNPN and CDR2 as SVGIG (reference sequence). Trimming removed 5 bases at V and 1 base at J, with 8 bases between. As DNA, the CDR3 is TGTGCCTGGGATCCGGGGAACACTGAAGCTTTCTTT. As protein: CAWDPGNTEAFF.

This clonotype was recorded many times. The rearrangement links TRBV30 to TRBJ2-7; D unresolved. This CDR3 comprises 12 residues. Between the trimmed V and J ends, which lost 3 bases and 3 bases, there was a span of 9 bases. CDR1 and CDR2 (germline): GTSNPN, SVGIG (reference sequence). The CDR3 reads CAWSYTVYEQYF. The CDR3 DNA is TGTGCCTGGAGCTACACAGTCTACGAGCAGTACTTC.

The chain combines TRBV11-2 with TRBJ1-1; weak D call: TRBD1 (5 bases). This CDR3 contains 14 residues. V dropped 6 bases and J dropped 4 bases, with 15 bases sitting between them. Germline assignment: CDR1 SGHAT and CDR2 FQNNGV. CDR3: CASRHGAGSTEAFF. The CDR3 DNA sequence: TGTGCCAGCAGGCATGGGGCGGGTAGCACTGAAGCTTTCTTT.

This clonotype was counted ten times or more. The gene calls are TRBV27 and TRBJ2-3; maybe TRBD2 (6 bases). The CDR3 consists of 14 residues. V was shortened by 3 bases and J by 4 bases, with 11 bases between the two germline ends. Germline-derived CDR1 and CDR2 are MNHEY and SMNVEV (reference sequence). CDR3 amino acids: CASSFRRRADTQYF. The CDR3 DNA sequence: TGTGCCAGCAGTTTTAGGAGGAGGGCAGATACGCAGTATTTT.

This clonotype was observed at least ten times. The chain carries TRBV12-3 or TRBV12-4 and TRBJ1-1; D possibly corresponds to TRBD1 (6 bases). Trimming stripped 0 bases from V and 5 bases from J, with 13 bases between. The CDR3 spans 15 residues. The CDR3 is CASSLAPQGRTEAFF. The CDR3 DNA sequence: TGTGCCAGCAGTTTAGCCCCCCAGGGGAGGACTGAAGCTTTCTTT.

This clonotype was seen repeatedly, ten times or more. This chain connects TRBV25-1 to TRBJ2-7, with 7 bases aligning to TRBD2. Germline V lookup: CDR1 MGHDK, CDR2 SYGVNS. There are 14 residues in the CDR3. The trim removed 5 bases at V and 2 bases at J, leaving 6 bases unmatched. Here the CDR3 reads CASSLRGRAYEQYF. In DNA, the CDR3 is TGTGCCAGCAGTCTTCGTGGGAGGGCCTACGAGCAGTACTTC.

In its sample, this clonotype was seen many times. The chain recombines TRBV19 with TRBJ2-7; tentative D call: TRBD1 (5 bases). CDR1 LNHDA and CDR2 SQIVND come from the germline V gene (reference sequence). This CDR3 is built from 15 residues. Deletions cut 9 bases from V and 0 bases from J, with 18 bases between. The CDR3 DNA reads TGTGCCAGCTCTGGGGCAGGAGACAACTCCTACGAGCAGTACTTC. Translation gives CASSGAGDNSYEQYF. Based on the CDR3 plus reference TRBV19 and TRBJ2-7, the full variable domain is DGGITQSPKYLFRKEGQNVTLSCEQNLNHDAMYWYRQDPGQGLRLIYYSQIVNDFQKGDIAEGYSVSREKKESFPLTVTSAQKNPTAFYLCASSGAGDNSYEQYFGPGTRLTVT.

The chain combines TRBV6-1 with TRBJ1-1; D not certain. Trimming removed 4 bases from V and 5 bases from J, with 8 bases in between. The CDR3 is 12 residues long. Germline CDR1 reads MNHNS; CDR2 reads SASEGT. The CDR3 DNA is TGTGCCAGCAGTGGGACGTTAACTGAAGCTTTCTTT. This codes for CASSGTLTEAFF.

This clonotype came up many times. V is TRBV4-2 and J is TRBJ1-6, with D unclear. The V and J ends lost 0 bases and 5 bases respectively, with 2 bases between them. The CDR3 sequence is 13 residues long. CDR1 is LGHNA, CDR2 YNFKEQ, per germline. The CDR3 region is CASSQDHNSPLHF. In nucleotides, the CDR3 is TGTGCCAGCAGCCAAGACCATAATTCACCCCTCCACTTT.

Many counts were recorded for this clonotype. The genes are TRBV29-1 and TRBJ1-2; D might be TRBD1 (5 bases). CDR1 and CDR2 from the germline V gene are SQVTM and ANQGSEA. Trimming cost V 5 bases and J 1 base, with 11 bases left between them. The CDR3 totals 13 residues. This chain's CDR3 is CSVLPTVNYGYTF. Here the CDR3 DNA reads TGCAGCGTTCTTCCGACAGTTAACTATGGCTACACCTTC.

This clonotype came up many times. This chain links TRBV12-3 or TRBV12-4 with TRBJ2-7; D is perhaps TRBD2 (5 bases). CDR3 length: 13 residues. The V end lost 8 bases, the J end lost 7 bases, and 18 bases lay between the germline ends. CDR3 in amino acids: CASGTTLTGEQYF. Here the CDR3 DNA reads TGTGCCAGCGGAACTACCCTCACGGGGGAGCAGTACTTC.